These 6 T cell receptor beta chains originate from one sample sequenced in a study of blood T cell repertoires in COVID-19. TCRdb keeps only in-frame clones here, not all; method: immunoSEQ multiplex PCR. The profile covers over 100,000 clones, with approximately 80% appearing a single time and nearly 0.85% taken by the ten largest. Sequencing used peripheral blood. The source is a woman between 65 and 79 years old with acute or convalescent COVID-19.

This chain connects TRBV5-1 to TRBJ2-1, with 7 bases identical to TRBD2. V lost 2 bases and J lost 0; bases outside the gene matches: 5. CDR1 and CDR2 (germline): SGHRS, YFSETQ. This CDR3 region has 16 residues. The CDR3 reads CASSFIGGSSYNEQFF. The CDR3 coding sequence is TGCGCCAGCAGCTTCATCGGCGGGAGCTCCTACAATGAGCAGTTCTTC.

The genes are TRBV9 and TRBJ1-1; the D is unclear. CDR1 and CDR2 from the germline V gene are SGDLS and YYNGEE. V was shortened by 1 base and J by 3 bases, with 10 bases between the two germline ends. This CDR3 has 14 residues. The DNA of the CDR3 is TGTGCCAGCAGCGTATCACCCCAGGACACTGAAGCTTTCTTT. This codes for CASSVSPQDTEAFF. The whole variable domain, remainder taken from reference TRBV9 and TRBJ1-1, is DSGVTQTPKHLITATGQRVTLRCSPRSGDLSVYWYQQSLDQGLQFLIQYYNGEERAKGNILERFSAQQFPDLHSELNLSSLELGDSALYFCASSVSPQDTEAFFGQGTRLTVV.

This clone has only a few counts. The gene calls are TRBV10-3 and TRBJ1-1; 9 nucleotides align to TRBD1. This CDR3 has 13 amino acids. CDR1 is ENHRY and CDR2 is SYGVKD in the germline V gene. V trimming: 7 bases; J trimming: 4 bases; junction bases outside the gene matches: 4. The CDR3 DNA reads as TGTGCCATCACCTCGACAGGGGGCACTGAAGCTTTCTTT. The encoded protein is CAITSTGGTEAFF.

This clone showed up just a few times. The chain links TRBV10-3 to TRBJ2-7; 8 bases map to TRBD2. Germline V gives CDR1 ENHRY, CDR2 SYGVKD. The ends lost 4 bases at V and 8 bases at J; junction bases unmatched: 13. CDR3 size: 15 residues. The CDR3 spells CAISVGLAGTFKQYF. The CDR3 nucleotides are TGTGCCATCAGTGTAGGGCTAGCGGGCACCTTCAAGCAGTACTTC.

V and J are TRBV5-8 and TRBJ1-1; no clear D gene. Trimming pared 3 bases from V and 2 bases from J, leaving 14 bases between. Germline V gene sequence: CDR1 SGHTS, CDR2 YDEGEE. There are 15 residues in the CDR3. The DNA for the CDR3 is TGTGCCAGCAGCTGGGAGATGAACCGAAACACTGAAGCTTTCTTT. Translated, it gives CASSWEMNRNTEAFF.

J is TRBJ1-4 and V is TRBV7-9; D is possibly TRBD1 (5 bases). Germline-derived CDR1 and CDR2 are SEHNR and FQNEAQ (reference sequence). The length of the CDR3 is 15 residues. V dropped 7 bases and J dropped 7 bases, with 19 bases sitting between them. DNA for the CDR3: TGTGCCAGCACCTTGACGGGGGGGAGAAGTGAAAAACTGTTTTTT. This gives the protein CASTLTGGRSEKLFF.